The 5 T cell receptor beta chains in this list originate from one sample, sequenced in a study of T cells in Graves' hyperthyroidism and ophthalmopathy. Using RNA transcripts as the source, TCR beta CDR3 regions were amplified. During a first-round RT-PCR of the TCR CDR3, the HTBI primer set was used. One entry per CDR3 protein, called by TCRdb with MiXCR from the multiplex PCR reads. The sample includes just over 550,000 distinct CDR3 sequences, 46% of them seen just once. Material: peripheral blood or thyroid tissue (not recorded which). These receptors came from a woman aged 18-29 years with Graves' hyperthyroidism.

The rearrangement links TRBV24-1 to TRBJ1-5, with TRBD1 matching 8 bases. With V trimmed by 4 bases and J by 7 bases, 5 bases remained unmatched. Germline assignment: CDR1 KGHDR and CDR2 SFDVKD. The CDR3 sequence is 14 residues long. The CDR3 protein is CATSEDRVMQPQHF. The CDR3 coding sequence is TGTGCCACCAGTGAGGACAGGGTCATGCAGCCCCAGCATTTT.

This clonotype was seen repeatedly, ten times or more. This sequence joins TRBV25-1 and TRBJ1-3, with D maybe TRBD1 (6 bases). The CDR3 consists of 16 residues. V dropped 5 bases and J dropped 0 bases, with 14 bases sitting between them. CDR1 is MGHDK and CDR2 is SYGVNS in the germline V gene. CDR3 nucleotides: TGTGCCAGCAGTAAAAAGGGGGGACCCTCTGGAAACACCATATATTTT. It yields the protein CASSKKGGPSGNTIYF.

The chain is built from TRBV27 and TRBJ1-2, with 8 nucleotides matching TRBD1. CDR3 size: 12 residues. J lost 14 bases, V lost 3 bases, and 8 bases had no gene match. Per the germline V gene, CDR1 is MNHEY and CDR2 is SMNVEV (reference sequence). In nucleotides, the CDR3 is TGTGCCAGCAGTTTTGATAGGACAGGGCTTACCTTC. This sequence encodes CASSFDRTGLTF.

The chain recombines TRBV19 with TRBJ2-5; TRBD1 is a possible D gene (6 bases). The CDR3 consists of 16 residues. Trimming left V 5 bases short and J 5 bases short, with 21 bases between. Germline assignment: CDR1 LNHDA and CDR2 SQIVND (reference sequence). CDR3 sequence: CASSPAGTIPRETQYF. The CDR3 nucleotides are TGTGCCAGTAGTCCAGCCGGGACAATTCCTCGGGAGACCCAGTACTTC.

This CDR3 reads CASSLWRGRGYEQYF. The CDR3, as DNA: TGTGCCAGCAGTTTATGGAGGGGCAGGGGCTACGAGCAGTACTTC. The chain recombines TRBV7-9 with TRBJ2-7; D might be TRBD1 or TRBD2, each matching 6 bases. Between the trimmed V and J ends, which lost 6 bases and 3 bases, there was a span of 18 bases. The CDR3 spans 15 residues. Germline V gene sequence: CDR1 SEHNR, CDR2 FQNEAQ (reference sequence).